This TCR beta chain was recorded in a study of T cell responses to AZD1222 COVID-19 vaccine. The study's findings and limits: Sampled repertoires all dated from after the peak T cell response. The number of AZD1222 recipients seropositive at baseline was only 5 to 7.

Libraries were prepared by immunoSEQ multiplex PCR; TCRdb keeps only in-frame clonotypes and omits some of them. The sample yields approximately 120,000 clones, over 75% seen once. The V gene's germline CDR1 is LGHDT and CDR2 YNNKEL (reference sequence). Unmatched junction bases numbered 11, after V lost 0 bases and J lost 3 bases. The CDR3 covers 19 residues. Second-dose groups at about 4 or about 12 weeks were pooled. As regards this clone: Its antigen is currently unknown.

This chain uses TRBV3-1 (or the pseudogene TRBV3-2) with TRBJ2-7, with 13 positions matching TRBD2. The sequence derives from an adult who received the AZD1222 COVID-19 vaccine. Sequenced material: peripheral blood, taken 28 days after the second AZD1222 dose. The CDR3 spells CASSQDTTSGGLLGYEQYF. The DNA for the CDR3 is TGTGCCAGCAGCCAAGACACGACTAGCGGGGGGCTTTTGGGCTACGAGCAGTACTTC.